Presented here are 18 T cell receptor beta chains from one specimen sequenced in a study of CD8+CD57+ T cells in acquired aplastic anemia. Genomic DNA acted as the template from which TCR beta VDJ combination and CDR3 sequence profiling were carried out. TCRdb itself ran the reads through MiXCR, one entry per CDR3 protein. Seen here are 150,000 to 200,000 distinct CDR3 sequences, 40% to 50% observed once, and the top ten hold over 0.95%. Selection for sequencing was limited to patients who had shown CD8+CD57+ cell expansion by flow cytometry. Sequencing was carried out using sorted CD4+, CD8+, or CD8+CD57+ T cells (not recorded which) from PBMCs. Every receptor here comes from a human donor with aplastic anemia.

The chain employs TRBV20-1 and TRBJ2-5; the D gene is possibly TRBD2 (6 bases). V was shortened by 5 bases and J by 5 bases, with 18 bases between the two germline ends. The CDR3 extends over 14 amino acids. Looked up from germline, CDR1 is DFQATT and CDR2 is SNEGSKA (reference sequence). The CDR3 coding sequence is TGCAGTGCTTATCCGCAAACTAGCACGGAGACCCAGTACTTC. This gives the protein CSAYPQTSTETQYF.

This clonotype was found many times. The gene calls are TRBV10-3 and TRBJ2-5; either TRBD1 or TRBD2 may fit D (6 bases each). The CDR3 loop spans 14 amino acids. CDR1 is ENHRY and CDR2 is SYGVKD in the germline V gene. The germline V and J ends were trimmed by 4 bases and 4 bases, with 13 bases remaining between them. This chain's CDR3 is CAISGGANPETQYF. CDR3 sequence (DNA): TGTGCCATCAGTGGGGGGGCCAATCCAGAGACCCAGTACTTC.

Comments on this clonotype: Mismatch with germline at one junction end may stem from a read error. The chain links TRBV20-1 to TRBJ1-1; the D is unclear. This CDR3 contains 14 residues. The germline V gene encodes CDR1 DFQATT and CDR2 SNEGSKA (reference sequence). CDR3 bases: TGCAGTGCTAGAGAAAGGTGCCCATACGCTGAAGCTCTCTTT. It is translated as CSARERCPYAEALF.

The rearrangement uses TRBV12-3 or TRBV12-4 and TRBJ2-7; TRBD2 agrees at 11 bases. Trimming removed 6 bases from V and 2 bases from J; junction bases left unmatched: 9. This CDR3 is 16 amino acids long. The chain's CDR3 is CASSITLAGGPYEQYF. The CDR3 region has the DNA TGTGCCAGCAGCATTACTCTAGCGGGGGGCCCCTACGAGCAGTACTTC.

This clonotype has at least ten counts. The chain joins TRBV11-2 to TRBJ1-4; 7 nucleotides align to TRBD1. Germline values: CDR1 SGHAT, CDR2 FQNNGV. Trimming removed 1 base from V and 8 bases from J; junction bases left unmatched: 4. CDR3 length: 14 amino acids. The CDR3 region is CASSLGQGGEKLFF. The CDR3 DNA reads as TGTGCCAGCAGCTTAGGGCAGGGGGGAGAAAAACTGTTTTTT.

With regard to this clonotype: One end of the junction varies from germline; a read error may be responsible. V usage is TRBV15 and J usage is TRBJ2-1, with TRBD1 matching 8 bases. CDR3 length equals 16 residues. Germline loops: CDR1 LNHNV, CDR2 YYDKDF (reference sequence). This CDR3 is CATSSSTGARYDEQFF. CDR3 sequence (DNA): TGTGCCACAAGCAGTTCGACAGGGGCACGTTACGATGAGCAGTTCTTC.

Here the CDR3 reads CATSDLPKGEQFF. In DNA form, the CDR3 reads TGTGCCACCAGTGATTTGCCAAAGGGCGAGCAGTTCTTC. The rearrangement joins TRBV24-1 to TRBJ2-1; D uncertain. This CDR3 has 13 residues. Germline V gene lookup returns CDR1 KGHDR and CDR2 SFDVKD. The ends were cut back, 0 bases at V and 10 bases at J, with 9 bases in the middle.

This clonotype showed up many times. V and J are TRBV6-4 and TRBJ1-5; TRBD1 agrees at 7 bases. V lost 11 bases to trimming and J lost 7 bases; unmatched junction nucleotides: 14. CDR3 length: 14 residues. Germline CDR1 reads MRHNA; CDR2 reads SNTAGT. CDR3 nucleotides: TGTGCCCCCAGGGGACAGAGGGTTCGCCAGCCCCAGCATTTT. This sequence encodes CAPRGQRVRQPQHF.

CDR3 sequence: CASSYPPGQAMEEGYTF. The CDR3 DNA reads TGTGCCAGCAGTTACCCTCCGGGACAGGCCATGGAGGAAGGCTACACCTTC. J is TRBJ1-2 and V is TRBV6-5; 8 nucleotides line up with TRBD1. The CDR3 length is 17 residues. CDR1 MNHEY and CDR2 SVGAGI come from the germline V gene. The junction had 16 bases not matched to a gene; V was cut back by 2 bases and J by 8 bases.

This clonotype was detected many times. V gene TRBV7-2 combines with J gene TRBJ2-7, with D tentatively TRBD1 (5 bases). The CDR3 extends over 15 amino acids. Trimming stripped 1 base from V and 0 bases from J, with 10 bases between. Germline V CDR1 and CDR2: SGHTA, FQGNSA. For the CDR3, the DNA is TGTGCCAGCAGCTTAGTTTCAGGGATCTCCTACGAGCAGTACTTC. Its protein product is CASSLVSGISYEQYF.

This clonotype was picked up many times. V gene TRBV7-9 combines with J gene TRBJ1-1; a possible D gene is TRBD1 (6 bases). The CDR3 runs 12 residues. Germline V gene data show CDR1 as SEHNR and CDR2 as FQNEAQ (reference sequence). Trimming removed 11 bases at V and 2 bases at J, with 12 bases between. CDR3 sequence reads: CACGQPNTEAFF. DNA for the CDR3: TGTGCCTGCGGACAGCCCAACACTGAAGCTTTCTTT.

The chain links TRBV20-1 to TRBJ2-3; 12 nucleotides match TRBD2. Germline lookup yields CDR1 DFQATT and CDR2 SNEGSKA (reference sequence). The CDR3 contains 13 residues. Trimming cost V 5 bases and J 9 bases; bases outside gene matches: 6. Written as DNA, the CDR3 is TGCAGTGCTTCTAGCGGGGGGGCTGGAACGCAGTATTTT. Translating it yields CSASSGGAGTQYF.

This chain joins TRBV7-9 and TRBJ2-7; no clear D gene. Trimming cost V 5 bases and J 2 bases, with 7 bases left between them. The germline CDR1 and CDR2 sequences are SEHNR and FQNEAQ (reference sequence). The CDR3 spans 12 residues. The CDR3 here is CASSHSAYEQYF. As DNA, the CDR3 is TGTGCCAGCAGCCACTCCGCCTACGAGCAGTACTTC. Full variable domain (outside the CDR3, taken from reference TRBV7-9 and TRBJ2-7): DTGVSQNPRHKITKRGQNVTFRCDPISEHNRLYWYRQTLGQGPEFLTYFQNEAQLEKSRLLSDRFSAERPKGSFSTLEIQRTEQGDSAMYLCASSHSAYEQYFGPGTRLTVT.

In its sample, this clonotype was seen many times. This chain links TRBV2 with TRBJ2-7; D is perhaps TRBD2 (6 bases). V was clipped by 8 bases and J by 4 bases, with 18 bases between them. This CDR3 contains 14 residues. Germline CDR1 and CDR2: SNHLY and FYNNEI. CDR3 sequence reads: CASYPGTPQYEQYF. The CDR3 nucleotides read TGTGCCAGCTATCCCGGGACTCCCCAATACGAGCAGTACTTC.

In nucleotides, the CDR3 is TGTGCCACCAGTGCTTCTGGTACGCAGTATTTT. It encodes CATSASGTQYF. The chain employs TRBV24-1 and TRBJ2-3; D not certain. Per the germline V gene, CDR1 is KGHDR and CDR2 is SFDVKD. The CDR3 runs 11 residues. With 5 bases removed from V and 8 bases from J, the gap between germline ends came to 7 bases.

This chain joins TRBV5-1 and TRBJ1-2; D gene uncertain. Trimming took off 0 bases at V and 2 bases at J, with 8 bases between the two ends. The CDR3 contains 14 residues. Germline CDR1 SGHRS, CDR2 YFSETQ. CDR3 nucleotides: TGCGCCAGCAGCTTGGCATCCGCGAACTATGGCTACACCTTC. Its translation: CASSLASANYGYTF.

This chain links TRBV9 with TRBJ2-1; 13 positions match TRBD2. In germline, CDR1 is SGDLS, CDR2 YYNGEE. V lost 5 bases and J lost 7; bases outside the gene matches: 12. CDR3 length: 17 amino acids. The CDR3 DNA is TGTGCCAGCAGTGCTAGAGGGACTAGCGGGGTGAAGAATGAGCAGTTCTTC. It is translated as CASSARGTSGVKNEQFF.

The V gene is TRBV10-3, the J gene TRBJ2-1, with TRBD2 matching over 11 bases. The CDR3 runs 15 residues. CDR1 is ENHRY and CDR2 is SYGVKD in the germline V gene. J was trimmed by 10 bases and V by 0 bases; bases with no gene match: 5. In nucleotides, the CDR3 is TGTGCCATCAGTGAGTCTAGCGGGGGGGCCTGGGAGCAGTTCTTC. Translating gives CAISESSGGAWEQFF.